One sample yielded the 32 T cell receptor beta chains listed below, sequenced in a study of OX40 agonist ivuxolimab in advanced cancers. Sequenced by immunoSEQ multiplex PCR; TCRdb stores in-frame clones only, minus some. This sample has tens of thousands of clones; approximately 88% occur once, and the top ten carry roughly 4.5%. Sample: CD4+ or CD8+ T cells sorted from blood, taken in a trial of the OX40 agonist ivuxolimab. The receptors were sampled from an adult with an advanced solid tumor such as melanoma, head and neck, liver or kidney cancer.

Comment on this clone: The junction does not match germline at one end; this may be a read error. V and J are TRBV10-3 and TRBJ2-5; 7 nucleotides match TRBD2. CDR3 length equals 15 residues. CDR1 is ENHRY, CDR2 SYGVKD, per germline. CDR3 amino acids: CATSESRGSQETQYF. In DNA form, the CDR3 reads TGTGCCACCAGTGAGTCTCGCGGGAGCCAAGAGACCCAGTACTTC.

J is TRBJ2-5 and V is TRBV18; 8 bases align to TRBD1. The germline V gene has CDR1 KGHSH and CDR2 LQKENI. Unmatched junction bases numbered 10, after V lost 5 bases and J lost 5 bases. The CDR3 is 15 amino acids. The CDR3 loop is CASSTTQGAGETQYF. The CDR3 DNA is TGTGCCAGCTCAACCACCCAGGGGGCCGGGGAGACCCAGTACTTC.

The gene calls are TRBV12-2 and TRBJ2-1; the table's D gene call, TRBD1, was not cross checked with the DNA. TRBV12-2 has pseudogene status. This CDR3 is built from 16 residues. The CDR3 spells CASRLDWAWSYNEQFF. CDR3 in DNA: TGTGCAAGTCGCTTAGATTGGGCCTGGTCCTACAATGAGCAGTTCTTC.

The chain uses TRBV2 and TRBJ1-5; D call uncertain. The V gene lost 7 bases and the J gene lost 0 bases, with 25 bases spanning the gap. The V gene's germline CDR1 is SNHLY and CDR2 FYNNEI. The length of the CDR3 is 19 residues. CDR3 in amino acids: CASMEGQASLKNSNQPQHF. The CDR3 bases are TGTGCCAGCATGGAAGGGCAGGCCTCCCTCAAGAATAGCAATCAGCCCCAGCATTTT.

The chain has TRBV2 and TRBJ1-1; D is undetermined. The CDR3 covers 14 residues. CDR1 SNHLY and CDR2 FYNNEI come from the germline V gene. Trimming took 4 bases from V and 0 from J, leaving 9 bases between them. The CDR3: CASSAGEMNTEAFF. In nucleotides, the CDR3 is TGTGCCAGCAGTGCCGGGGAAATGAACACTGAAGCTTTCTTT.

This chain connects TRBV30 to TRBJ1-2, with D possibly TRBD1 on 6 matching bases. The germline CDR1 and CDR2 sequences are GTSNPN and SVGIG (reference sequence). Trimming removed 0 bases at V and 8 bases at J, with 16 bases between. The CDR3 is 14 residues long. CDR3 bases: TGTGCCTGGAGTGTTTACGGGGGGCGGAGCGGCTACACCTTC. This sequence encodes CAWSVYGGRSGYTF.

The chain recombines TRBV6-5 with TRBJ1-1, with D unresolved. V gave up 0 bases and J gave up 5 bases, with 16 bases separating them. CDR3 length: 16 residues. Germline loops: CDR1 MNHEY, CDR2 SVGAGI. The CDR3 DNA follows: TGTGCCAGCAGTTACTCGAGTCCGGGGATAGGGACTGAAGCTTTCTTT. It encodes CASSYSSPGIGTEAFF.

The chain has TRBV7-2 and TRBJ2-2, with TRBD1 identical over 8 bases. The junction had 7 bases not matched to a gene; V was cut back by 5 bases and J by 5 bases. This CDR3 contains 15 residues. Germline loops: CDR1 SGHTA, CDR2 FQGNSA. This CDR3 reads CASSMTGVGTGELFF. The CDR3 bases are TGTGCCAGCAGCATGACAGGGGTAGGGACCGGGGAGCTGTTTTTT.

The sample holds one count of this clone. The J gene is TRBJ2-7, the V gene TRBV6-1, with 13 bases aligning to TRBD2. Germline loops: CDR1 MNHNS, CDR2 SASEGT. The CDR3 consists of 16 residues. The V and J ends lost 3 bases and 3 bases, in that order; junction bases with no gene match: 5. The DNA of the CDR3 is TGTGCCAGCAGTGACCGGACTAGCGGGAGTATCTACGAGCAGTACTTC. Residues: CASSDRTSGSIYEQYF.

The chain has TRBV6-1 and TRBJ2-7; D possibly uses TRBD1 or TRBD2 (6 bases each). This CDR3 region has 14 residues. Between the trimmed V and J ends, which lost 8 bases and 2 bases, there was a span of 16 bases. Germline CDR1 reads MNHNS; CDR2 reads SASEGT. The CDR3 reads CASQLTGATYEQYF. The CDR3 DNA reads TGTGCCAGCCAGTTGACGGGGGCCACCTACGAGCAGTACTTC.

The chain employs TRBV6-6 and TRBJ2-1, with D possibly being TRBD2 (6 bases). Germline values: CDR1 MNHNY, CDR2 SVGAGI (reference sequence). The CDR3 is 12 residues long. Trimming stripped 5 bases from V and 7 bases from J, with 9 bases between. The CDR3: CASSGRGNEQFF. Here the CDR3 DNA reads TGTGCCAGCAGTGGGCGGGGTAATGAGCAGTTCTTC.

The rearrangement links TRBV7-2 to TRBJ2-1, with D hard to call. The ends were cut back, 1 base at V and 0 bases at J, with 7 bases in the middle. Germline V CDR1 and CDR2: SGHTA, FQGNSA. The CDR3 runs 15 residues. The CDR3 nucleotides are TGTGCCAGCAGCTTAGACTTGGTCTCCTACAATGAGCAGTTCTTC. Its translation is CASSLDLVSYNEQFF.

The V gene is TRBV7-3, the J gene TRBJ2-5; tentative D call: TRBD1 (5 bases). Trimming left V 5 bases short and J 0 bases short, with 7 bases between. This CDR3 contains 13 residues. CDR1 is SGHTA and CDR2 is FQGTGA in the germline V gene. The CDR3 loop reads CASSRGDQETQYF. In DNA form, the CDR3 reads TGTGCCAGCAGCAGGGGTGACCAAGAGACCCAGTACTTC.

The chain's CDR3 is CASSLVSARDYEQFF. The CDR3 nucleotides are TGTGCCAGCAGCTTAGTTTCAGCTCGAGACTATGAGCAGTTCTTC. The J gene is TRBJ2-1, the V gene TRBV7-9; D gene unclear. CDR1 and CDR2 (germline): SEHNR, FQNEAQ (reference sequence). With 1 base removed from V and 8 bases from J, the gap between germline ends came to 15 bases. The CDR3 sequence is 15 residues long.

The V and J genes are TRBV5-5 and TRBJ1-4; D is perhaps TRBD1 (6 bases). V was cut by 4 bases and J by 4 bases, with 11 bases left in between. CDR1 and CDR2 from the germline V gene are SGHKS and YYEKEE (reference sequence). CDR3 length equals 14 residues. The CDR3 spells CASSPGHNNEKLFF. Written as DNA, the CDR3 is TGTGCCAGCAGCCCGGGACACAATAATGAAAAACTGTTTTTT.

The chain uses TRBV5-1 and TRBJ2-1; maybe TRBD1 (6 bases). The germline CDR1 and CDR2 sequences are SGHRS and YFSETQ. There are 17 residues in the CDR3. The V end was cut by 4 bases, the J end by 5 bases, with 22 bases between. CDR3 nucleotides: TGCGCCAGCAGCCCAGGTGGGGGCCAATTTCCAGACAATGAGCAGTTCTTC. This translates into CASSPGGGQFPDNEQFF.

J is TRBJ2-7 and V is TRBV11-2, with 9 nucleotides matching TRBD2. Germline lookup yields CDR1 SGHAT and CDR2 FQNNGV. This CDR3 has 14 residues. V gave up 3 bases and J gave up 7 bases; unmatched junction bases: 7. This CDR3 is CASSFTAGGGEQYF. CDR3 sequence (DNA): TGTGCCAGCAGCTTTACAGCGGGAGGAGGGGAGCAGTACTTC.

This rearrangement joins TRBV9 to TRBJ2-5, with a weak D call TRBD2 (6 bases). CDR3 length: 17 residues. Germline V CDR1 and CDR2: SGDLS, YYNGEE. V was shortened by 4 bases and J by 5 bases, with 24 bases between the two germline ends. In nucleotides, the CDR3 is TGTGCCAGCAGCTCCCCCTCCGGGAGCGTGTACCGGGAGACCCAGTACTTC. Protein sequence: CASSSPSGSVYRETQYF.

J is TRBJ2-5 and V is TRBV19, with TRBD2 matching 7 bases. Germline CDR1 and CDR2: LNHDA and SQIVND (reference sequence). Germline trimming cut 5 bases from V and 5 bases from J; bases unmatched to any gene: 11. CDR3 size: 15 residues. The CDR3 is CASSSLGPRGETQYF. CDR3 bases: TGTGCCAGTAGTTCTCTCGGACCGCGGGGGGAGACCCAGTACTTC.

The genes are TRBV27 and TRBJ2-7, with 9 bases aligning to TRBD1. CDR3 length: 15 residues. Per the germline V gene, CDR1 is MNHEY and CDR2 is SMNVEV (reference sequence). Trimming cost V 4 bases and J 11 bases; bases outside gene matches: 15. CDR3 loop: CASSSRPGTGLGKYF. CDR3 sequence (DNA): TGTGCCAGCAGTTCCCGACCCGGGACAGGGCTAGGGAAGTACTTC.

V usage is TRBV18 and J usage is TRBJ2-7; D remains unclear. The CDR3 is 14 amino acids. Trimming left V 3 bases short and J 7 bases short, with 16 bases between. CDR1 is KGHSH and CDR2 is LQKENI in the germline V gene. The CDR3 sequence is CASSPPTRVWEQYF. CDR3 sequence (DNA): TGTGCCAGCTCACCCCCAACCCGAGTCTGGGAGCAGTACTTC. Variable domain in full (rest from reference TRBV18 and TRBJ2-7): NAGVMQNPRHLVRRRGQEARLRCSPMKGHSHVYWYRQLPEEGLKFMVYLQKENIIDESGMPKERFSAEFPKEGPSILRIQQVVRGDSAAYFCASSPPTRVWEQYFGPGTRLTVT.

The chain couples TRBV19 to TRBJ1-5, with 8 bases identical to TRBD1. This CDR3 spans 15 amino acids. V was pared by 5 bases and J by 2 bases, with 5 bases of the junction left unmatched. CDR1 is LNHDA and CDR2 is SQIVND in the germline V gene (reference sequence). The CDR3 reads CASSAGGWGNQPQHF. CDR3 nucleotide sequence: TGTGCCAGTAGTGCAGGGGGCTGGGGCAATCAGCCCCAGCATTTT.

The CDR3, as DNA: TGTGCCAGTAGGACTAGCGGGAGCAACGAGCAGTACTTC. Amino acid sequence: CASRTSGSNEQYF. The chain uses TRBV6-5 and TRBJ2-7; TRBD2 agrees at 13 bases. Germline assignment: CDR1 MNHEY and CDR2 SVGAGI. The CDR3 contains 13 residues. J lost 5 bases, V lost 9 bases, and 4 bases had no gene match.

The chain couples TRBV28 to TRBJ1-5, with D unclear. The V gene lost 7 bases and the J gene lost 9 bases, with 10 bases spanning the gap. Germline CDR1 is MDHEN and CDR2 is SYDVKM. The CDR3 spans 11 residues. The CDR3 sequence is CASTSRPPQHF. The DNA of the CDR3 is TGTGCCAGCACATCTCGGCCGCCCCAGCATTTT.

This chain connects TRBV6-5 to TRBJ1-3; D is ambiguous. Trimming shortened V by 11 bases and J by 2 bases, and 16 bases separated the two germline ends. Germline V CDR1 and CDR2: MNHEY, SVGAGI. This CDR3 spans 14 amino acids. The CDR3 sequence is CASLAAGAGNTIYF. As DNA, the CDR3 is TGTGCCTCCCTGGCGGCCGGGGCTGGAAACACCATATATTTT.

This sequence joins TRBV7-8 and TRBJ2-3; 9 positions match TRBD2. The CDR3 runs to 16 residues. V lost 4 bases to trimming and J lost 4 bases; unmatched junction nucleotides: 9. Germline loops: CDR1 SGHVS, CDR2 FQNEAQ. The CDR3 nucleotides are TGTGCCAGCAGCTCCGGGGGGGGACTAGCATCAGATACGCAGTATTTT. Residues: CASSSGGGLASDTQYF.

The V gene is TRBV6-5, the J gene TRBJ2-7, with a tentative D call TRBD1 (6 bases). The CDR3 sequence is 16 residues long. Germline V lookup: CDR1 MNHEY, CDR2 SVGAGI. Trimming removed 4 bases at V and 2 bases at J, with 18 bases between. The DNA of the CDR3 is TGTGCCAGCAGTTCGGTACAGGGCGTTAAGACCTACGAGCAGTACTTC. Protein: CASSSVQGVKTYEQYF.

The chain links TRBV27 to TRBJ2-3; 8 bases are a match to TRBD2. The CDR3 extends over 16 amino acids. Trimming took 5 bases from V and 0 from J; bases not matched to a gene: 7. Germline V gives CDR1 MNHEY, CDR2 SMNVEV (reference sequence). The CDR3 spells CASSPATSVSTDTQYF. For the CDR3, the DNA is TGTGCCAGCAGTCCCGCGACTAGCGTTAGCACAGATACGCAGTATTTT.

This clone appeared a few times. The chain uses TRBV28 and TRBJ1-2; D call uncertain. CDR1 is MDHEN and CDR2 is SYDVKM in the germline V gene. V gave up 4 bases and J gave up 4 bases, with 10 bases separating them. This CDR3 region has 13 residues. CDR3: CASSSQRLYGYTF. Written as DNA, the CDR3 is TGTGCCAGCAGTTCACAGAGACTCTATGGCTACACCTTC.

This sequence joins TRBV4-2 and TRBJ2-1; a possible D gene is TRBD2 (6 bases). Germline V gives CDR1 LGHNA, CDR2 YNFKEQ. Trimming left V 1 base short and J 5 bases short, with 12 bases between. CDR3 length: 15 amino acids. CDR3 coding DNA: TGTGCCAGCAGCCAAGGCCCGGGAGAAAACAATGAGCAGTTCTTC. Its translation: CASSQGPGENNEQFF.

This rearrangement joins TRBV6-1 to TRBJ1-5; D call uncertain. The V end lost 1 base, the J end lost 6 bases, and 4 bases lay between the germline ends. CDR1 MNHNS and CDR2 SASEGT come from the germline V gene. The CDR3 covers 12 residues. CDR3 residues: CASSEGGQPQHF. Written as DNA, the CDR3 is TGTGCCAGCAGTGAAGGGGGTCAGCCCCAGCATTTT.

This chain links TRBV28 with TRBJ2-6; TRBD1 aligns across 8 bases. The CDR3 has 16 amino acids. V trimming: 6 bases; J trimming: 3 bases; junction bases outside the gene matches: 7. Germline-derived CDR1 and CDR2 are MDHEN and SYDVKM. The CDR3 region is CASRPGGAGGANVLTF. In DNA form, the CDR3 reads TGTGCCAGCAGGCCAGGGGGCGCTGGTGGGGCCAACGTCCTGACTTTC.